Listed below are T cell receptor beta chains from one sample, sequenced in a study of shared clonotypes between healthy human individuals. Clones were read by immunoSEQ multiplex PCR, and TCRdb kept only the in-frame ones, dropping some. The sample shows more than 400,000 clones, over 75% of them seen only once. Sequencing input: PBMCs. The origin of the receptors is a woman aged 40 to 55 in good health. Some clones in this sample may be carry-over from other donors' samples. The CDR3 runs from the conserved cysteine through the conserved F or W. The D gene is left open where the match is weak. The listing skips clone size in some rows; elsewhere it reads once, few, many or a size class.

CDR3aa: CASRDRASGYTF; CDR3nt: TGTGCCAGCCGGGACAGGGCCAGTGGCTACACCTTC; j_gene: TRBJ1-2; v_gene: TRBV2; d_gene: TRBD1; abundance: -
CDR3aa: CASSLSFLLTGGNGKIEAFF; CDR3nt: TGTGCCAGCAGTTTATCATTCTTGCTGACAGGGGGTAATGGCAAAATTGAAGCTTTCTTT; j_gene: TRBJ1-1; v_gene: TRBV28; d_gene: TRBD1; abundance: -
CDR3aa: CASSDSIETVRAFF; CDR3nt: TGTGCCAGTAGTGACTCGATTGAGACAGTGAGAGCTTTCTTT; j_gene: TRBJ1-1; v_gene: TRBV6-4; d_gene: -; abundance: -
CDR3aa: CASRAQGYNYGYTF; CDR3nt: TGTGCCAGCAGAGCACAGGGGTACAACTATGGCTACACCTTC; j_gene: TRBJ1-2; v_gene: TRBV6-5; d_gene: TRBD1; abundance: -
CDR3aa: CASSLCVQGGDTGEQYF; CDR3nt: TGTGCCAGCAGTTTATGCGTCCAGGGAGGAGATACGGGCGAGCAGTACTTC; j_gene: TRBJ2-7; v_gene: TRBV28; d_gene: -; abundance: -
CDR3aa: CASSVDMGNTIYF; CDR3nt: TGTGCCAGCAGCGTCGACATGGGAAACACCATATATTTT; j_gene: TRBJ1-3; v_gene: TRBV9; d_gene: -; abundance: many
CDR3aa: CASSLGTLAGGYEQYF; CDR3nt: TGTGCCAGCAGCTTAGGAACGCTAGCGGGAGGCTACGAGCAGTACTTC; j_gene: TRBJ2-7; v_gene: TRBV7-9; d_gene: TRBD2; abundance: -
CDR3aa: CASSLGDFQETQYF; CDR3nt: TGCGCCAGCAGCTTGGGGGACTTCCAAGAGACCCAGTACTTC; j_gene: TRBJ2-5; v_gene: TRBV5-1; d_gene: -; abundance: -
CDR3aa: CASSAGRQNQPQHF; CDR3nt: TGTGCCAGCAGTGCGGGACGCCAAAATCAGCCCCAGCATTTT; j_gene: TRBJ1-5; v_gene: TRBV6-1; d_gene: -; abundance: -
CDR3aa: CASSLDRWLAGNEQFF; CDR3nt: TGTGCCAGCAGCTTAGATCGTTGGCTAGCGGGCAATGAGCAGTTCTTC; j_gene: TRBJ2-1; v_gene: TRBV11-2; d_gene: TRBD2; abundance: -
CDR3aa: CASSELTGEAYEQYF; CDR3nt: TGCGCCAGCAGCGAACTGACAGGGGAAGCCTACGAGCAGTACTTC; j_gene: TRBJ2-7; v_gene: TRBV5-1; d_gene: TRBD1; abundance: -
CDR3aa: CSATFGVGAFF; CDR3nt: TGCAGTGCCACCTTTGGGGTGGGGGCTTTCTTT; j_gene: TRBJ1-1; v_gene: TRBV20-1; d_gene: -; abundance: -
CDR3aa: CASSQEGGPSEQFF; CDR3nt: TGCGCCAGCAGCCAAGAGGGAGGGCCTAGTGAGCAGTTCTTC; j_gene: TRBJ2-1; v_gene: TRBV4-3; d_gene: TRBD2; abundance: once
CDR3aa: CASSPRVNNEQFF; CDR3nt: TGTGCCAGCTCACCGAGGGTTAACAATGAGCAGTTCTTC; j_gene: TRBJ2-1; v_gene: TRBV18; d_gene: -; abundance: -
CDR3aa: CASSQEESGRSWEQFF; CDR3nt: TGCGCCAGCAGCCAAGAGGAAAGCGGGAGGAGTTGGGAGCAGTTCTTC; j_gene: TRBJ2-1; v_gene: TRBV4-3; d_gene: TRBD2; abundance: -
CDR3aa: CASSQTTLTNTEAFF; CDR3nt: TGTGCCAGCAGCCAGACGACTTTAACGAACACTGAAGCTTTCTTT; j_gene: TRBJ1-1; v_gene: TRBV7-8; d_gene: -; abundance: -
CDR3aa: CASSHPIGTDTQYF; CDR3nt: TGTGCCAGCAGCCACCCTATAGGCACAGATACGCAGTATTTT; j_gene: TRBJ2-3; v_gene: TRBV7-2; d_gene: -; abundance: few
CDR3aa: CASSLQGADYGYTF; CDR3nt: TGTGCCAGCAGCTTGCAGGGGGCAGACTATGGCTACACCTTC; j_gene: TRBJ1-2; v_gene: TRBV5-4; d_gene: TRBD1; abundance: -
CDR3aa: CATSRDPGQLGSQFF; CDR3nt: TGTGCCACCAGCAGAGATCCAGGACAGCTAGGAAGCCAGTTCTTC; j_gene: TRBJ2-1; v_gene: TRBV15; d_gene: -; abundance: -
CDR3aa: CASSLSGRYTGELFF; CDR3nt: TGTGCCAGCAGCTTATCAGGGCGGTACACCGGGGAGCTGTTTTTT; j_gene: TRBJ2-2; v_gene: TRBV7-9; d_gene: -; abundance: -
CDR3aa: CASSLRAGGSPYEQYF; CDR3nt: TGTGCCAGCAGCTTACGGGCAGGGGGAAGTCCCTACGAGCAGTACTTC; j_gene: TRBJ2-7; v_gene: TRBV7-9; d_gene: TRBD1; abundance: -
CDR3aa: CASSVGRNNEKLFF; CDR3nt: TGTGCCAGCAGCGTAGGACGGAATAATGAAAAACTGTTTTTT; j_gene: TRBJ1-4; v_gene: TRBV7-9; d_gene: -; abundance: -
CDR3aa: CASSLYGTDGNTIYF; CDR3nt: TGCGCCAGCAGCCTGTACGGGACGGACGGAAACACCATATATTTT; j_gene: TRBJ1-3; v_gene: TRBV5-1; d_gene: -; abundance: -
CDR3aa: CASSLSATDTQYF; CDR3nt: TGTGCCAGCAGTTTATCGGCCACAGATACGCAGTATTTT; j_gene: TRBJ2-3; v_gene: TRBV28; d_gene: -; abundance: -
CDR3aa: CASSLAAGTGLNNEQFF; CDR3nt: TGCGCCAGCAGCTTGGCCGCGGGGACAGGCCTTAACAATGAGCAGTTCTTC; j_gene: TRBJ2-1; v_gene: TRBV5-1; d_gene: TRBD1; abundance: -
CDR3aa: CASSLGGQRNTGELFF; CDR3nt: TGCGCCAGCAGCTTGGGGGGACAGAGGAACACCGGGGAGCTGTTTTTT; j_gene: TRBJ2-2; v_gene: TRBV5-1; d_gene: TRBD1; abundance: -
CDR3aa: CASSLAVLGANVLTF; CDR3nt: TGCGCCAGCAGCTTGGCAGTCCTTGGGGCCAACGTCCTGACTTTC; j_gene: TRBJ2-6; v_gene: TRBV5-1; d_gene: -; abundance: -
CDR3aa: CASSPLGPGDEQFF; CDR3nt: TGTGCCAGCTCACCCCTCGGCCCAGGGGATGAGCAGTTCTTC; j_gene: TRBJ2-1; v_gene: TRBV18; d_gene: -; abundance: -
CDR3aa: CASSLDWDRPQHF; CDR3nt: TGTGCCAGCAGCTTAGATTGGGATCGGCCCCAGCATTTT; j_gene: TRBJ1-5; v_gene: TRBV7-6; d_gene: -; abundance: few
CDR3aa: CASSGLAGDIEQFF; CDR3nt: TGTGCCAGCAGTGGGCTAGCGGGAGATATTGAGCAGTTCTTC; j_gene: TRBJ2-1; v_gene: TRBV2; d_gene: TRBD2; abundance: -
CDR3aa: CASKGDTDTQYF; CDR3nt: TGTGCCAGCAAGGGGGACACAGATACGCAGTATTTT; j_gene: TRBJ2-3; v_gene: TRBV9; d_gene: -; abundance: -
CDR3aa: CASSDRAEGDIQYF; CDR3nt: TGTGCCAGCAGTGATAGGGCAGAAGGCGACATTCAGTACTTC; j_gene: TRBJ2-4; v_gene: TRBV6-1; d_gene: -; abundance: -
CDR3aa: CASSPRGGRYNEQFF; CDR3nt: TGTGCCAGCAGCCCCCGGGGGGGGCGGTACAATGAGCAGTTCTTC; j_gene: TRBJ2-1; v_gene: TRBV7-2; d_gene: TRBD2; abundance: -